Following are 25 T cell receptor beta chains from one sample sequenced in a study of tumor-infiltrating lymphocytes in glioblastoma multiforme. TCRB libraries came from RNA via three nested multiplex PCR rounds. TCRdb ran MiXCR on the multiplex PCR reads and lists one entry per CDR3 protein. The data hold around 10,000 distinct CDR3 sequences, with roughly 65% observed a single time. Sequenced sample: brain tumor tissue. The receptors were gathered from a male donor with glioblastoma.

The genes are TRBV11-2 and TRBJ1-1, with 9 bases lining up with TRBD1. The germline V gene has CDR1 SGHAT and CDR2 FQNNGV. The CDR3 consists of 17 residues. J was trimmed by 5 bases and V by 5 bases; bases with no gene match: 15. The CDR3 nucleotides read TGTGCCAGCAGCGCACAGCCGGGACAGGGCGGGAGAACTGAAGCTTTCTTT. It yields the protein CASSAQPGQGGRTEAFF.

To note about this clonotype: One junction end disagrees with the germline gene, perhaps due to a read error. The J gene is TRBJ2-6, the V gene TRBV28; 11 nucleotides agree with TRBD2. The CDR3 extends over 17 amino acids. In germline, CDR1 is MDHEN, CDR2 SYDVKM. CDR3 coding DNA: TGTGCCGGCAGTTTAGGGACTAGCGGATCTGGGGCCAACGTCCTGACTTTC. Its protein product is CAGSLGTSGSGANVLTF.

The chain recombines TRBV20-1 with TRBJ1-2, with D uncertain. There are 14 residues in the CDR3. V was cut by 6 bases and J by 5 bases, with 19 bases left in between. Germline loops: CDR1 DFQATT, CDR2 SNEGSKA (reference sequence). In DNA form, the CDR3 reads TGCAGTGCGATACCCGGAGGGCAGGTATATGGCTACACCTTC. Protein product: CSAIPGGQVYGYTF.

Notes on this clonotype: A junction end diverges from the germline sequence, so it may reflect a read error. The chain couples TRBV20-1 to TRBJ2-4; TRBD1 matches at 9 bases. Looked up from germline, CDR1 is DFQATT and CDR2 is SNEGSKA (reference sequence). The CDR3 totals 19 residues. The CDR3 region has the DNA TGCAGTGCTAGAGACCCGGACAGGGGTGTTCGGAAAGCCAAAAACATCCAGTACTTC. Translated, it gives CSARDPDRGVRKAKNIQYF.

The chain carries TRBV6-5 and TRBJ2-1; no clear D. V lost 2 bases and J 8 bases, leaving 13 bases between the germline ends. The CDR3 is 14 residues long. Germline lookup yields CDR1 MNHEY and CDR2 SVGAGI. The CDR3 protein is CASSYGPGFHEQFF. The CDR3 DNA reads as TGTGCCAGCAGTTACGGACCGGGCTTCCATGAGCAGTTCTTC.

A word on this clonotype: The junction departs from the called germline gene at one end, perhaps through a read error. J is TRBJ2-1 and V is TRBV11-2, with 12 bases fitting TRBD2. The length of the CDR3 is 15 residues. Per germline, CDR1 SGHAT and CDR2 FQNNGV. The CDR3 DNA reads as TGTGCCAGCAGCTATGGGACTAGCGGGTTAAATGAGCAGCTCTTC. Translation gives CASSYGTSGLNEQLF.

The CDR3 DNA reads as TGTGCCAGCAGTTACGACAGCGGGAGCACAGCTACGCAGCATTTT. It is translated as CASSYDSGSTATQHF. The chain carries TRBV6-5 and TRBJ2-3, with D tentatively TRBD1 (5 bases). The end of the DNA is better explained by TRBJ1-5, so the J call may be wrong. The CDR3 covers 15 residues. CDR1 is MNHEY and CDR2 is SVGAGI in the germline V gene.

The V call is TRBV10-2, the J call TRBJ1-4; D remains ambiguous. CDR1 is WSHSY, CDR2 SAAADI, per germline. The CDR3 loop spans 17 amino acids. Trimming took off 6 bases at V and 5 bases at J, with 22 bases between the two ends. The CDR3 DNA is TGCGCCAGCAGGAGGCTGGTGGGCCCCGCGCGGAATGAAAAACTGTTTTTT. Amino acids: CASRRLVGPARNEKLFF.

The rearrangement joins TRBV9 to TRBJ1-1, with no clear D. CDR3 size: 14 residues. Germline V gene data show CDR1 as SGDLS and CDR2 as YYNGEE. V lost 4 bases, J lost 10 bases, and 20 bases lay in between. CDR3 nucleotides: TGTGCCAGCAGCCCCACGCCGGAGACTCCCGGAGCTTTCTTT. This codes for CASSPTPETPGAFF. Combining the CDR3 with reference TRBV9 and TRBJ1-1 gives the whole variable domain DSGVTQTPKHLITATGQRVTLRCSPRSGDLSVYWYQQSLDQGLQFLIQYYNGEERAKGNILERFSAQQFPDLHSELNLSSLELGDSALYFCASSPTPETPGAFFGQGTRLTVV.

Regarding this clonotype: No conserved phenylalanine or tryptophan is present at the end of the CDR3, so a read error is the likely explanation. The CDR3 spells CASSYGVAGTGELFY. Written as DNA, the CDR3 is TGTGCCAGCAGTTACGGTGTGGCGGGGACCGGGGAGCTGTTTTAT. The chain is built from TRBV6-2 or TRBV6-3 and TRBJ2-2, with a weak D call TRBD2 (6 bases). CDR1 MNHEY and CDR2 SVGEGT come from the germline V gene. Trimming left V 2 bases short and J 5 bases short, with 12 bases between. The CDR3 covers 15 residues.

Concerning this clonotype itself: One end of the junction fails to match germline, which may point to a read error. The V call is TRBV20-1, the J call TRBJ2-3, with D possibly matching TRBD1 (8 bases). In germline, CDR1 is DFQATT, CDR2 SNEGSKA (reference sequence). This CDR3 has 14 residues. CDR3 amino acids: CSTSEDRAADTRYF. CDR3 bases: TGCAGTACTAGCGAGGACAGGGCAGCAGATACGCGGTATTTT.

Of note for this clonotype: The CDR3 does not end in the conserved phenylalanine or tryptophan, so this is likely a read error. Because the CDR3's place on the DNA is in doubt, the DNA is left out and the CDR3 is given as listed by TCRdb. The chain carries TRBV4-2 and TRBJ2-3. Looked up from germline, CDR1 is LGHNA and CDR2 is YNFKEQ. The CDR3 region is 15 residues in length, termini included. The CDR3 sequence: CASSQDTSSTDTQYC.

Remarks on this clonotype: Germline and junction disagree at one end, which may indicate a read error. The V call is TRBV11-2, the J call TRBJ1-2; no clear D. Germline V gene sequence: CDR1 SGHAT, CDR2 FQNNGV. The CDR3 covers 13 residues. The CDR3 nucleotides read TGTGCCAGCACCTTAGATCGTATATATGGCTACACCTTC. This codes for CASTLDRIYGYTF.

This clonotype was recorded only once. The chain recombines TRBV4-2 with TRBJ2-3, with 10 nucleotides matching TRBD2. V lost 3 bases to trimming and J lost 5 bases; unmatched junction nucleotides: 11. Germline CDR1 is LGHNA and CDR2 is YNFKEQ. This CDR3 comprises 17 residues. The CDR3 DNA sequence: TGTGCCAGCAGCCACTTAGGACAGCGGGGGGGCCAAGATACGCAGTATTTT. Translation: CASSHLGQRGGQDTQYF.

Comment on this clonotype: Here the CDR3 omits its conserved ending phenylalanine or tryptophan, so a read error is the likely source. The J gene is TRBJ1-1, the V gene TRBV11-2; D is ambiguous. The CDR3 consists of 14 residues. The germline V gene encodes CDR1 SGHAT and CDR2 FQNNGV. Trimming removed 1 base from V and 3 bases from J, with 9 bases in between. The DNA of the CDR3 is TGTGCCAGCAGCTTAGGTCAGTTAGACACTGAAGCTTTCTAT. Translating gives CASSLGQLDTEAFY.

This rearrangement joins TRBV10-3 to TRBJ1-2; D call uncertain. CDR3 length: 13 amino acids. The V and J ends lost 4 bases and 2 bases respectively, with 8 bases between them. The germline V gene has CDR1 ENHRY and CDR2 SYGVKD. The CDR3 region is CAISVGTNYGYTF. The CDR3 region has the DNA TGTGCCATCAGTGTTGGCACCAACTATGGCTACACCTTC.

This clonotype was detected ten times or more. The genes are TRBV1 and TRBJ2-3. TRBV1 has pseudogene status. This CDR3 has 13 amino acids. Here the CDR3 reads CTSSQGLENTQYF. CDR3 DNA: TGCACCAGCAGCCAAGGGTTGGAGAATACGCAGTATTTT.

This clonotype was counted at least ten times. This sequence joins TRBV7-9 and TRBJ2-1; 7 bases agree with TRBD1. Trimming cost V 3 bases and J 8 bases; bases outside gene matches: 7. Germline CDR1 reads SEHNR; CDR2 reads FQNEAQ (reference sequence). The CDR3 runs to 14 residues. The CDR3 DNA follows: TGTGCCAGCAGCTTTTCCAGGGGGATGGATGAGCAGTTCTTC. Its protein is CASSFSRGMDEQFF.

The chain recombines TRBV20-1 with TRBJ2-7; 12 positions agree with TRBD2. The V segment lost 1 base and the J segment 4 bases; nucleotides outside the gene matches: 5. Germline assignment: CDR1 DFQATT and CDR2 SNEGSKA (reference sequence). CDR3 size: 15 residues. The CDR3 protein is CSARGLAGGLYEQYF. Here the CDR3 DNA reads TGCAGTGCTAGAGGGCTAGCGGGAGGGTTGTACGAGCAGTACTTC.

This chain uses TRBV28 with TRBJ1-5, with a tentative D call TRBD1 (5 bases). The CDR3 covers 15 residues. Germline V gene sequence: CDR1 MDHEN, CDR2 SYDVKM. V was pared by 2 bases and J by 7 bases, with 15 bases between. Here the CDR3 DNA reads TGTGCCAGCAGTTTACATTCACAGGCGCGCCAGCCCCAGCATTTT. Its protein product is CASSLHSQARQPQHF.

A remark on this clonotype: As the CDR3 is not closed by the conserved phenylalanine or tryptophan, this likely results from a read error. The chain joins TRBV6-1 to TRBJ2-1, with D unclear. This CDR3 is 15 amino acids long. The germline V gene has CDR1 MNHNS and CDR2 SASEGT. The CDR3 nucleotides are TGTACCAGTAGTGAAGGAGTCGTAGCATACAATGAGCAGTTCTCC. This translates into CTSSEGVVAYNEQFS.

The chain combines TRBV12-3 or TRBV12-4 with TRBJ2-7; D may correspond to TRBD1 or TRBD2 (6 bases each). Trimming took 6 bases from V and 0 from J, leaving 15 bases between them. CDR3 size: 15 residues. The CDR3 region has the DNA TGTGCCAGCAGGAGGGGGGAATCCAGCTCCTACGAGCAGTACTTC. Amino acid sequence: CASRRGESSSYEQYF.

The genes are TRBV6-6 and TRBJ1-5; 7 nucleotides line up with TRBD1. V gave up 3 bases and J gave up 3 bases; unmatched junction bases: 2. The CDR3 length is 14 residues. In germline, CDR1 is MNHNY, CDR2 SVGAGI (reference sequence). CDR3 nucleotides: TGTGCCAGCAGTTATGGGACAGACAATCAGCCCCAGCATTTT. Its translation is CASSYGTDNQPQHF.

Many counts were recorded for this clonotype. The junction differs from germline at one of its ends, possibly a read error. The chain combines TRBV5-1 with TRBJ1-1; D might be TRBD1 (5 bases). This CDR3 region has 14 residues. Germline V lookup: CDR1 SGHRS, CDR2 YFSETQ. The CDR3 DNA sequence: TGCGCCAGCAGCTTGGCCGGGGGTTACACTGAAGCTCTCTTT. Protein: CASSLAGGYTEALF.

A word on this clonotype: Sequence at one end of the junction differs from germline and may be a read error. The CDR3 bases are TGTGTCAGCAGCTTGTTGGACTTCGACTACGAGTGGTACTTC. This encodes CVSSLLDFDYEWYF. This chain links TRBV5-6 with TRBJ2-7; a possible D gene is TRBD2 (5 bases). The CDR3 sequence is 14 residues long. CDR1 is SGHDT, CDR2 YYEEEE, per germline.